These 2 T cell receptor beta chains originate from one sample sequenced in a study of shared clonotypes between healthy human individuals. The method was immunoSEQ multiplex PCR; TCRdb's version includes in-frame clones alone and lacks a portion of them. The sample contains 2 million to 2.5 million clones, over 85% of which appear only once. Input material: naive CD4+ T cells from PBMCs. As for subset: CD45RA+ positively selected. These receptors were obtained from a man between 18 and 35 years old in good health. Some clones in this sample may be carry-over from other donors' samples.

The DNA of the CDR3 is TGTGCCAGCAGCTTTAGGTTTTTAGATCAGGGACGGAAGAATAACTATGGCTACACCTTC. Protein sequence: CASSFRFLDQGRKNNYGYTF. The chain joins TRBV7-8 to TRBJ1-2; a weak D match, TRBD1 (5 bases). Trimming shortened V by 3 bases and J by 1 base, and 27 bases separated the two germline ends. The CDR3 runs to 20 residues. Germline-derived CDR1 and CDR2 are SGHVS and FQNEAQ.

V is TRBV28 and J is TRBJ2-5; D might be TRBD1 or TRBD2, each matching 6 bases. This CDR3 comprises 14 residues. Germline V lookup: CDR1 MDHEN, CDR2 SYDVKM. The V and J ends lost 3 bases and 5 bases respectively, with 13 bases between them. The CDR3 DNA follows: TGTGCCAGCAGTTTGCCGGGGGCGCGTGAGACCCAGTACTTC. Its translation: CASSLPGARETQYF.